Described below is a single T cell receptor (beta chain) sequence and its context. Its antigen is currently unknown. These data come from a study of CD8 T cells in Susac syndrome. Study conclusions and caveats: The study admitted that it had a relatively small number of individuals in its TCR sequencing and HLA analysis.

Controls were age- and sex-matched healthy donors. TEMRA cells were FACS-enriched, with CD8+ and CD4+ T cells isolated negatively. Random hexamers were used to reverse transcribe an amount of about 0.45 to 1 ug RNA. Across 54 Vbeta and 13 Jbeta, immunoSEQ multiplex PCR amplified TCR beta CDR3. TCRdb re-analysed the immunoSEQ multiplex PCR reads in MiXCR, keeping a single row per CDR3 protein. Among approximately 160,000 distinct CDR3 sequences listed, about 90% were seen once. This CDR3 comprises 15 residues. Trimming took off 7 bases at V and 3 bases at J, with 19 bases between the two ends. Germline V gene lookup returns CDR1 MNHEY and CDR2 SVGAGI.

Material: CD4+ T cells from PBMCs. The chain uses TRBV6-5 and TRBJ2-7, with unresolved D. The TCR sequence derives from a human donor in good health. This CDR3 reads CASTRVESGFYEQYF. In nucleotides, the CDR3 is TGTGCCAGCACCCGTGTTGAGTCCGGGTTCTACGAGCAGTACTTC.